This TCR beta chain stems from a study of blood T cell repertoires in COVID-19. The V and J ends lost 1 base and 1 base respectively, with 10 bases between them. This CDR3 region has 15 residues. The germline V gene encodes CDR1 SSHAT and CDR2 FNYEAQ (reference sequence). Data came from immunoSEQ multiplex PCR; TCRdb stores just in-frame clones and leaves some out. This sample has more than 200,000 clones; over 80% occur once, and the top ten carry 27%. This TCR came from a man between 40 and 49 years old with acute or convalescent COVID-19. What was sequenced was peripheral blood. This rearrangement joins TRBV7-7 to TRBJ2-5; tentatively, D is TRBD2 (6 bases). The CDR3 loop reads CASSLGGTFQETQYF. The CDR3 region has the DNA TGTGCCAGCAGCTTAGGAGGGACTTTCCAAGAGACCCAGTACTTC. Variable domain in full (rest from reference TRBV7-7 and TRBJ2-5): GAGVSQSPRYKVTKRGQDVTLRCDPISSHATLYWYQQALGQGPEFLTYFNYEAQPDKSGLPSDRFSAERPEGSISTLTIQRTEQRDSAMYRCASSLGGTFQETQYFGPGTRLLVL.